This T cell receptor (beta chain) was captured by sequencing in a study of cytomegalovirus exposure and HLA in healthy donors. Germline loops: CDR1 ENHRY, CDR2 SYGVKD. CDR3 length equals 14 residues. Trimming left V 7 bases short and J 8 bases short, with 15 bases between. Both 60 Vbeta primers and 13 Jbeta primers went into the PCR. TCRdb's copy holds only in-frame clones and misses some; the assay was immunoSEQ multiplex PCR. The profile shows roughly 160,000 clones, 65% to 85% of them singletons. Study findings and constraints: A reported reduction in N-insertions relative to the roughly 710-donor mean was seen in an Asian-associated ancestry cluster in a later analysis. Most observed TCR sequences were rare, whereas some public TCRs were detected in many donors. The listing of 150 to 200 TCR beta chains classed them as cytomegalovirus-associated.

As regards this clone: The target antigen is unknown.

The sequenced material came from PBMCs. This rearrangement joins TRBV10-3 to TRBJ1-6; D possibly corresponds to TRBD1 (5 bases). The receptor was isolated from a male donor in good health and CMV-seronegative. The CDR3 nucleotides are TGTGCCATCACCCCGGACGGGGGTGATTCACCCCTCCACTTT. It codes for CAITPDGGDSPLHF.